This entry describes one TCR beta chain. Which antigen it targets is not known. Qualities for individual bases were not recorded, and no much larger clone is one base off. Its CDR3 holds 20 amino acids, cysteine through phenylalanine. Just the 60-base CDR3 DNA is kept, in frame starting at base 1. The data stem from a study of blood T cell repertoires in COVID-19 (dated by TCRdb to the early 2020s). Concerning the study at large: Samples covering the acute and convalescent phases of COVID-19 were provided by collaborators in the United States, Italy and Spain. The prospective study material was composed of cDNA or gDNA derived from T cells, B-cell-depleted T cells, or PBMCs. The dataset comprised deeply sampled blood TCRbeta repertoires from subjects exposed to, actively infected with, or recovered from COVID-19. The repertoires were released in a freely available public database meant as a resource for research on the immune response to SARS-CoV-2. The samples were drawn from two sources: the first 160 participants of the ongoing ImmuneRACE study, and 1,254 subjects contributed by 6 global collaborators. Sample metadata almost always included a de-identified subject ID, COVID-19 status, age in years and sex. Where available, HLA class I and class II types were taken from metadata supplied by the sample provider and were not determined by assay-based typing. The paper's findings and limits, for the study overall: The amount of clinical and demographic metadata varied by source and participant and was provided uncurated.

One collaborating source in Seattle enrolled patients while the patients were actively infected and followed the patients over time throughout the course of disease. Each collaborating institution followed its own protocols to collect whole blood in K2EDTA tubes. Collaborator samples were shipped for TCRbeta analysis as frozen whole blood, isolated PBMCs, or DNA extracted from either sample type. TCRbeta CDR3 regions were amplified from genomic DNA by means of the immunoSEQ Assay, a bias-controlled multiplex PCR. In the authors' own workflow: Nucleated cell counts per sample were estimated from amplification of reference gene primers within the assay. To quantify the absolute abundance of each unique TCRbeta CDR3 rearrangement, sequence reads were collapsed and filtered. Productive Simpson clonality was computed per sample as the square root of Simpson's diversity index over productive rearrangements. TCRdb mirrors the immuneACCESS table, restricted to in-frame sequences. Some clones are absent from its copies; in checked studies, under half trace to an unresolved V gene, and the reason for the others is unknown. That table supplies the V and J calls and clone size; D and trimming were determined from the DNA. Within this sample are 60,000 to 90,000 clones, with more than 75% of them counted one time only. Approximately 9.9% of the sample is held by the ten biggest clonotypes.

The specimen sequenced was peripheral blood. Recombination connected TRBV21-1 to TRBJ2-2; the D call in the table, TRBD2, was not verified against the DNA. TRBV21-1 is a pseudogene. The origin of this receptor is a man aged 55 to 70 with COVID-19, enrolled during active disease. The CDR3 reads as follows: CASSVPTGSWGGPPTGELFF. The bases read TGTGCCAGCAGCGTCCCAACGGGTTCGTGGGGAGGCCCCCCCACCGGGGAGCTGTTTTTT.